The entry below gives a single T cell receptor (beta chain) sequence along with its context. Study processing details: Estimation of nucleated cell counts relied on the amplification of reference gene primers. Generated by immunoSEQ multiplex PCR, the TCRdb table keeps only in-frame clones and is missing some. V and J calls and clone size are given by that table; D and trimming were obtained from the DNA. In the table there are about 50,000 clones, 70% to 90% of which are singletons. The data derive from a study of blood T cell repertoires in COVID-19. On the study more broadly: The United States, Italy and Spain provided the acute and convalescent COVID-19 samples. From T cells, B-cell-depleted T cells, or PBMCs came the material, which was cDNA or gDNA.

Germline lookup yields CDR1 SQVTM and CDR2 ANQGSEA. This CDR3 has 13 residues. Trimming removed 6 bases from V and 5 bases from J, with 16 bases in between. This sequence joins TRBV29-1 and TRBJ2-5; D is possibly TRBD2 (5 bases). This sequence was found in a man aged 65 to 79 with acute or convalescent COVID-19. The specimen sequenced was peripheral blood. CDR3 sequence (DNA): TGCAGCGTGACCCTAGCATCGACGGAGACCCAGTACTTC. Translating it yields CSVTLASTETQYF.